Given below is one TCR beta chain in context. As yet, its antigen is unknown. Trimming took off 0 bases at V and 9 bases at J, with 15 bases between the two ends. The CDR3 contains 14 residues. The V gene's germline CDR1 is MNHEY and CDR2 SVGAGI. The source of the sample is a study of T-cell reconstitution after alpha-beta-depleted transplantation in children. Study results and limitations: Reportedly, roughly two months post-transplant, alpha-beta T cells arose from several hundred expanded graft clones. Elevated TCRbeta diversity at day 60 was traced, in some patients, to surviving recipient T cells and thymic progenitors. Among T cells one year after transplant, newly produced cells accounted for most counts and diversity.

Library preparation (for TCRbeta) was performed with unique molecular identifiers. TCRdb called the PCR reads again in MiXCR, with one record for every CDR3 protein. The data contain fewer than 1 million distinct CDR3 sequences, 16% of them singletons. This chain connects TRBV6-5 to TRBJ2-7, with D uncertain. This TCR was sampled from a male patient younger than 18 who had a stem cell transplant for acute lymphoblastic leukemia, so the T cells may come from the graft donor. The source material was PBMCs, mostly from graft donor cells, sampled 360 days after TCRalphabeta/CD19-depleted stem cell transplant. CDR3 bases: TGTGCCAGCAGTTACTCGAGCACCCTATTTGTGCAGTACTTC. It translates to CASSYSSTLFVQYF.